Listed below are T cell receptor beta chains from one sample, sequenced in a study of blood T cell repertoires in COVID-19. Data came from immunoSEQ multiplex PCR; TCRdb stores just in-frame clones and leaves some out. This table has tens of thousands of clones, around 85% appearing once. Sequencing input: peripheral blood. The receptors stem from a man aged 80 or over with active COVID-19. Both conserved end residues are part of each CDR3. Fields, in order: J gene, D gene, clone size, V gene, CDR3 protein, CDR3 DNA. The D gene is left open where the match is weak. For some rows the clone size is stated as once, few or many, or as a class when expanded; others skip it.

J: TRBJ1-1
D: TRBD1
size: once
V: TRBV10-3
CDR3: CAISAGTGYSEAFF
DNA: TGTGCCATCAGCGCCGGGACAGGGTATTCGGAAGCTTTCTTT

J: TRBJ1-1
D: TRBD1
size: .
V: TRBV24-1
CDR3: CATSARTGHTEAFF
DNA: TGTGCCACCAGTGCCAGGACAGGGCACACTGAAGCTTTCTTT

J: TRBJ1-5
D: TRBD1
size: .
V: TRBV2
CDR3: CASSLDEGAHQPQHF
DNA: TGTGCCAGCAGTCTCGACGAGGGGGCTCATCAGCCCCAGCATTTT

J: TRBJ2-3
D: TRBD2
size: .
V: TRBV13
CDR3: CASSRTGGTFTDTQYF
DNA: TGTGCCAGCAGCCGTACGGGGGGGACCTTCACAGATACGCAGTATTTT

J: TRBJ1-3
D: .
size: .
V: TRBV4-3
CDR3: CASSQDDNSGNTIYF
DNA: TGCGCCAGCAGCCAAGATGACAACTCTGGAAACACCATATATTTT

J: TRBJ2-2
D: TRBD2
size: few
V: TRBV9
CDR3: CASSPLAVDTGELFF
DNA: TGTGCCAGCAGCCCTCTAGCGGTCGACACCGGGGAGCTGTTTTTT

J: TRBJ1-5
D: .
size: .
V: TRBV12-3/TRBV12-4
CDR3: CASSLSGVQPQHF
DNA: TGTGCCAGCAGTTTATCGGGGGTTCAGCCCCAGCATTTT

J: TRBJ2-7
D: TRBD2
size: .
V: TRBV7-8
CDR3: CASSFPSGGPTYEQYF
DNA: TGTGCCAGCAGCTTCCCTAGCGGGGGCCCTACCTACGAGCAGTACTTC

J: TRBJ2-1
D: TRBD2
size: .
V: TRBV24-1
CDR3: CATSDPGLAGGHSSYNEQFF
DNA: TGTGCCACCAGTGACCCGGGACTAGCGGGGGGGCATAGCTCCTACAATGAGCAGTTCTTC

J: TRBJ2-5
D: .
size: .
V: TRBV5-1
CDR3: CASSLAEGVETQYF
DNA: TGCGCCAGCAGCTTGGCCGAGGGGGTGGAGACCCAGTACTTC

J: TRBJ1-5
D: .
size: .
V: TRBV12-3/TRBV12-4
CDR3: CASSLTGRQPQHF
DNA: TGTGCCAGCAGTTTGACAGGCCGACAGCCCCAGCATTTT

J: TRBJ2-5
D: TRBD2
size: few
V: TRBV9
CDR3: CASSLFASGGLGETQYF
DNA: TGTGCCAGCAGCCTTTTCGCTAGCGGGGGTTTAGGGGAGACCCAGTACTTC

J: TRBJ1-2
D: .
size: .
V: TRBV5-4
CDR3: CASSLEAGRKRNGYTF
DNA: TGTGCCAGCAGCTTGGAAGCAGGGCGAAAAAGGAATGGCTACACCTTC

J: TRBJ1-2
D: .
size: .
V: TRBV28
CDR3: CASSFKRRYGYTF
DNA: TGTGCCAGCAGTTTTAAGAGGAGGTATGGCTACACCTTC

J: TRBJ2-7
D: .
size: .
V: TRBV6-1
CDR3: CASSEETVYYEQYF
DNA: TGTGCCAGCAGTGAAGAGACAGTTTACTACGAGCAGTACTTC

J: TRBJ1-2
D: TRBD1
size: .
V: TRBV5-6
CDR3: CASSQTGRYGYTF
DNA: TGTGCCAGCAGCCAGACAGGGCGCTATGGCTACACCTTC

J: TRBJ2-3
D: TRBD1
size: .
V: TRBV7-2
CDR3: CASSTDRGVDTQYF
DNA: TGTGCCAGCAGCACGGACAGGGGTGTAGATACGCAGTATTTT

J: TRBJ2-7
D: .
size: medium-sized
V: TRBV7-9
CDR3: CASTDGSYEQYF
DNA: TGTGCCAGTACGGACGGGTCCTACGAGCAGTACTTC

J: TRBJ2-7
D: TRBD2
size: .
V: TRBV15
CDR3: CATSRDLSGNEQYF
DNA: TGTGCCACCAGCAGAGATCTTAGCGGGAACGAGCAGTACTTC

J: TRBJ1-2
D: .
size: .
V: TRBV5-1
CDR3: CASSLLGEGYGYTF
DNA: TGCGCCAGCAGCTTGCTGGGAGAAGGCTATGGCTACACCTTC

J: TRBJ2-3
D: TRBD2
size: once
V: TRBV7-9
CDR3: CASSQGLAGAASTDTQYF
DNA: TGTGCCAGCAGCCAGGGACTAGCGGGGGCCGCTAGCACAGATACGCAGTATTTT

J: TRBJ1-2
D: .
size: .
V: TRBV28
CDR3: CASSLMQGGYTF
DNA: TGTGCCAGCAGTTTAATGCAGGGTGGCTACACCTTC

J: TRBJ2-5
D: TRBD2
size: .
V: TRBV27
CDR3: CASSLSGLGEETQYF
DNA: TGTGCCAGCAGTTTATCGGGACTAGGAGAAGAGACCCAGTACTTC

J: TRBJ1-1
D: .
size: once
V: TRBV12-3/TRBV12-4
CDR3: CASSLRQGTEAFF
DNA: TGTGCCAGCAGTTTGAGGCAGGGCACTGAAGCTTTCTTT

J: TRBJ2-7
D: TRBD2
size: .
V: TRBV3-1/TRBV3-2
CDR3: CASSQGASGAYEQYF
DNA: TGTGCCAGCAGCCAAGGGGCCAGCGGGGCCTACGAGCAGTACTTC

J: TRBJ2-2
D: .
size: .
V: TRBV30
CDR3: CAWSLINRVETGELFF
DNA: TGTGCCTGGAGTCTTATCAACAGGGTAGAGACCGGGGAGCTGTTTTTT

J: TRBJ1-4
D: TRBD1
size: few
V: TRBV18
CDR3: CASSPTVPRGFRTNEKLFF
DNA: TGTGCCAGCTCACCTACAGTCCCCAGGGGGTTTCGGACTAATGAAAAACTGTTTTTT

J: TRBJ1-4
D: .
size: .
V: TRBV6-6
CDR3: CASTGTSNEKLFF
DNA: TGTGCCAGCACGGGAACATCTAATGAAAAACTGTTTTTT

J: TRBJ1-1
D: TRBD1
size: .
V: TRBV3-1/TRBV3-2
CDR3: CASSQGPGQGTEAFF
DNA: TGTGCCAGCAGCCAAGGGCCGGGACAGGGCACTGAAGCTTTCTTT

J: TRBJ2-3
D: TRBD2
size: .
V: TRBV28
CDR3: CASSSPPGGAGGPNTQYF
DNA: TGTGCCAGCAGTTCTCCCCCGGGGGGAGCGGGGGGGCCGAATACGCAGTATTTT

J: TRBJ2-7
D: TRBD2
size: .
V: TRBV6-6
CDR3: CASSYLAGGPYEQYF
DNA: TGTGCCAGCAGTTACCTAGCGGGGGGACCCTACGAGCAGTACTTC

J: TRBJ2-1
D: TRBD2
size: .
V: TRBV18
CDR3: CASSPGLADEQFF
DNA: TGTGCCAGCTCACCAGGACTAGCCGATGAGCAGTTCTTC

J: TRBJ2-3
D: TRBD2
size: .
V: TRBV5-1
CDR3: CASSLALAGGTDTQYF
DNA: TGCGCCAGCAGCTTGGCCCTAGCGGGGGGCACAGATACGCAGTATTTT

J: TRBJ1-1
D: .
size: once
V: TRBV30
CDR3: CAWRPRGSTEAFF
DNA: TGTGCCTGGCGACCCCGGGGGAGCACTGAAGCTTTCTTT

J: TRBJ1-1
D: TRBD1
size: .
V: TRBV5-1
CDR3: CASSVGQADFFTEAFF
DNA: TGCGCCAGCAGCGTGGGACAGGCCGACTTTTTCACTGAAGCTTTCTTT

J: TRBJ1-1
D: .
size: few
V: TRBV19
CDR3: CASRPSASGGTEAFF
DNA: TGTGCCAGTAGACCGTCCGCCTCAGGTGGCACTGAAGCTTTCTTT

J: TRBJ2-5
D: .
size: .
V: TRBV7-9
CDR3: CASSVARETQYF
DNA: TGTGCCAGCAGCGTCGCCAGGGAGACCCAGTACTTC

J: TRBJ1-2
D: TRBD1
size: once
V: TRBV6-5
CDR3: CASRSTGGHYGYTF
DNA: TGTGCCAGCAGGTCGACAGGGGGCCACTATGGCTACACCTTC

J: TRBJ1-4
D: .
size: .
V: TRBV14
CDR3: CASSQGEPGGEKLFF
DNA: TGTGCCAGCAGCCAAGGAGAGCCCGGCGGGGAAAAACTGTTTTTT

J: TRBJ2-2
D: TRBD2
size: .
V: TRBV19
CDR3: CATGRASGELFF
DNA: TGTGCCACAGGGAGGGCTTCCGGGGAGCTGTTTTTT